Below, 25 T cell receptor beta chains from the same sample are listed, as sequenced in a study of cytomegalovirus exposure and HLA in healthy donors. This PCR relied on a set of 60 Vbeta primers and 13 Jbeta primers. The table came from immunoSEQ multiplex PCR; TCRdb's copy has only in-frame clones and leaves some out. The repertoire includes about 170,000 clones, approximately 84% of them detected once, and around 2.5% sits in the top ten. The sample taken for sequencing was PBMCs. All receptors come from a young man in good health and CMV-seropositive.

J is TRBJ2-5 and V is TRBV5-1, with 11 bases identical to TRBD2. Germline V gene lookup returns CDR1 SGHRS and CDR2 YFSETQ. The CDR3 has 15 amino acids. V dropped 4 bases and J dropped 2; count of bases not matched to a gene: 4. The chain's CDR3 is CASSQGLAEQETQYF. CDR3 coding DNA: TGCGCCAGCAGCCAGGGACTAGCGGAGCAAGAGACCCAGTACTTC.

The chain recombines TRBV9 with TRBJ1-1; D not certain. The CDR3 is 13 amino acids. The V and J ends lost 4 bases and 1 base respectively, with 8 bases between them. Germline V gives CDR1 SGDLS, CDR2 YYNGEE. In nucleotides, the CDR3 is TGTGCCAGCAGCACATCACCGAACACTGAAGCTTTCTTT. Protein product: CASSTSPNTEAFF.

As concerns this clone: Compared with germline, one end of the junction differs, possibly owing to a read error. The chain has TRBV11-2 and TRBJ2-5; perhaps TRBD2 as D (5 bases). Germline V CDR1 and CDR2: SGHAT, FQNNGV. The CDR3 consists of 16 residues. CDR3 sequence reads: CASRLGFGAGEETQYF. CDR3 coding DNA: TGTGCCAGCAGATTAGGTTTTGGCGCGGGTGAAGAGACCCAGTACTTC.

The chain has TRBV7-9 and TRBJ2-1; 7 bases line up with TRBD2. This CDR3 comprises 16 residues. Trimming cost V 7 bases and J 9 bases; bases outside gene matches: 18. CDR1 is SEHNR and CDR2 is FQNEAQ in the germline V gene (reference sequence). The CDR3 reads CASTGGGAAGKGEQFF. The DNA for the CDR3 is TGTGCCAGCACCGGTGGCGGCGCAGCGGGAAAGGGTGAGCAGTTCTTC.

In its sample, this clone was seen once. The rearrangement joins TRBV19 to TRBJ1-1; possibly TRBD1 for D (6 bases). Germline loops: CDR1 LNHDA, CDR2 SQIVND (reference sequence). The V end was cut by 4 bases, the J end by 1 base, with 13 bases between. The CDR3 is 15 residues long. This CDR3 reads CASSTPTGGNTEAFF. CDR3 nucleotides: TGTGCCAGTAGTACCCCGACAGGTGGGAACACTGAAGCTTTCTTT.

V is TRBV6-6 and J is TRBJ2-3, with 8 bases that match TRBD1. This CDR3 is 14 amino acids long. The germline gives CDR1 MNHNY, CDR2 SVGAGI (reference sequence). V was pared by 10 bases and J by 1 base, with 7 bases of the junction left unmatched. DNA for the CDR3: TGTGCCACCGCGAAGACAGGGGGCACAGATACGCAGTATTTT. Protein sequence: CATAKTGGTDTQYF.

About this clone: This sample includes further DNA sequences coding for the same CDR3. The chain carries TRBV9 and TRBJ1-3, with D perhaps TRBD1 (5 bases). V dropped 0 bases and J dropped 1 base, with 5 bases sitting between them. The germline V gene encodes CDR1 SGDLS and CDR2 YYNGEE. This CDR3 spans 14 amino acids. The CDR3 nucleotides read TGTGCCAGCAGCGTAGAGGGGTCTGGAAACACCATATATTTT. Translation: CASSVEGSGNTIYF.

The count of this clone is one. The identical CDR3 is also encoded by other nucleotide sequences in the sample. This sequence joins TRBV27 and TRBJ2-1; 7 nucleotides line up with TRBD1. The CDR3 is 13 residues long. Germline-derived CDR1 and CDR2 are MNHEY and SMNVEV (reference sequence). V shed 8 bases and J 7 bases; nucleotides not matched to a gene: 8. The CDR3 here is CASCRTGRNEQFF. CDR3 DNA: TGTGCCAGCTGTAGGACAGGTCGGAATGAGCAGTTCTTC.

There are a few counts of this clone. V gene TRBV2 combines with J gene TRBJ1-3; 7 bases match TRBD1. The CDR3 totals 16 residues. Germline CDR1 is SNHLY and CDR2 is FYNNEI. V lost 6 bases and J lost 0; bases outside the gene matches: 8. DNA of the CDR3: TGTGCCAGCAGCGAACAGGGGCCCTACTCTGGAAACACCATATATTTT. This encodes CASSEQGPYSGNTIYF. Full variable domain (rest looked up from reference TRBV2 and TRBJ1-3): EPEVTQTPSHQVTQMGQEVILRCVPISNHLYFYWYRQILGQKVEFLVSFYNNEISEKSEIFDDQFSVERPDGSNFTLKIRSTKLEDSAMYFCASSEQGPYSGNTIYFGEGSWLTVV.

The genes are TRBV13 and TRBJ2-2, with TRBD2 identical over 13 bases. CDR1 and CDR2 (germline): PRHDT, FYEKMQ (reference sequence). The CDR3 loop spans 16 amino acids. J gave up 4 bases and V 4 bases, and 3 bases lay outside the gene matches. The CDR3 is CASSWTSGSFTGELFF. Here the CDR3 DNA reads TGTGCCAGCAGCTGGACTAGCGGGAGTTTCACCGGGGAGCTGTTTTTT. The whole variable domain, filled in from reference TRBV13 and TRBJ2-2, reads AAGVIQSPRHLIKEKRETATLKCYPIPRHDTVYWYQQGPGQDPQFLISFYEKMQSDKGSIPDRFSAQQFSDYHSELNMSSLELGDSALYFCASSWTSGSFTGELFFGEGSRLTVL.

The V and J genes are TRBV27 and TRBJ1-2; 7 bases map to TRBD1. This CDR3 has 14 residues. The trim removed 3 bases at V and 5 bases at J, leaving 6 bases unmatched. The germline CDR1 and CDR2 sequences are MNHEY and SMNVEV (reference sequence). The CDR3: CASSLRAGGYGYTF. In DNA form, the CDR3 reads TGTGCCAGCAGTTTGAGGGCAGGGGGGTATGGCTACACCTTC.

The V call is TRBV11-3, the J call TRBJ2-2, with 7 bases identical to TRBD2. The CDR3 totals 12 residues. V lost 6 bases and J lost 13; bases outside the gene matches: 8. CDR1 is SGHNT and CDR2 is YENEEA in the germline V gene. CDR3 loop: CASSYFGEGLFF. For the CDR3, the DNA is TGTGCCAGCAGTTACTTCGGGGAGGGGCTGTTTTTT.

The chain is built from TRBV29-1 and TRBJ2-2; TRBD1 might be the D (6 bases). The germline V gene has CDR1 SQVTM and CDR2 ANQGSEA. Trimming removed 6 bases at V and 0 bases at J, with 17 bases between. The CDR3 consists of 16 residues. CDR3 in amino acids: CSVPKGVGTNTGELFF. CDR3 nucleotide sequence: TGCAGCGTGCCTAAGGGGGTGGGGACGAACACCGGGGAGCTGTTTTTT.

V and J are TRBV6-1 and TRBJ2-1; 8 bases are a match to TRBD2. The junction had 10 bases not matched to a gene; V was cut back by 4 bases and J by 8 bases. Germline assignment: CDR1 MNHNS and CDR2 SASEGT. This CDR3 is 15 amino acids long. This CDR3 is CASSVRAGEDYEQFF. CDR3 DNA sequence: TGTGCCAGCAGTGTCCGAGCGGGAGAGGATTATGAGCAGTTCTTC.

This chain links TRBV25-1 with TRBJ2-5; D remains ambiguous. V lost 3 bases and J 7 bases, leaving 18 bases between the germline ends. The CDR3 runs to 15 residues. Germline CDR1 is MGHDK and CDR2 is SYGVNS. Here the CDR3 reads CASSDGRTTTPTQYF. The CDR3 DNA reads TGTGCCAGCAGTGATGGCAGAACAACTACCCCGACCCAGTACTTC. Looking up the rest from reference TRBV25-1 and TRBJ2-5 gives the full variable domain: EADIYQTPRYLVIGTGKKITLECSQTMGHDKMYWYQQDPGMELHLIHYSYGVNSTEKGDLSSESTVSRIRTEHFPLTLESARPSHTSQYLCASSDGRTTTPTQYFGPGTRLLVL.

The rearrangement uses TRBV2 and TRBJ2-3; D uncertain. The CDR3 sequence is 12 residues long. Trimming stripped 4 bases from V and 7 bases from J, with 9 bases between. CDR1 and CDR2 (germline): SNHLY, FYNNEI. CDR3 residues: CASSGTDYTQYF. The CDR3 DNA reads as TGTGCCAGCAGTGGAACTGACTATACGCAGTATTTT.

The chain is built from TRBV11-3 and TRBJ1-1; D not certain. Trimming removed 1 base at V and 10 bases at J, with 10 bases between. Germline CDR1 is SGHNT and CDR2 is YENEEA. The CDR3 runs to 12 residues. The chain's CDR3 is CASSLVGERAFF. The CDR3 nucleotides are TGTGCCAGCAGCTTAGTTGGGGAGAGAGCTTTCTTT.

The chain carries TRBV7-2 and TRBJ1-1; 8 bases match TRBD1. The ends lost 2 bases at V and 3 bases at J; junction bases unmatched: 5. The CDR3 is 15 residues long. Germline-derived CDR1 and CDR2 are SGHTA and FQGNSA. The CDR3 reads CASSLNQGAYTEAFF. CDR3 DNA sequence: TGTGCCAGCAGCTTAAATCAGGGGGCGTACACTGAAGCTTTCTTT. Together with reference TRBV7-2 and TRBJ1-1, the CDR3 gives the full variable domain: GAGVSQSPSNKVTEKGKDVELRCDPISGHTALYWYRQSLGQGLEFLIYFQGNSAPDKSGLPSDRFSAERTGGSVSTLTIQRTQQEDSAVYLCASSLNQGAYTEAFFGQGTRLTVV.

This clone was seen a single time. The chain uses TRBV9 and TRBJ1-2; 11 nucleotides match TRBD1. The CDR3 is 15 amino acids. Germline V lookup: CDR1 SGDLS, CDR2 YYNGEE. Trimming at V came to 2 bases and at J to 2 bases, leaving 2 bases not matched to a gene. The CDR3 DNA sequence: TGTGCCAGCAGCGTTGGGACAGGGGGGAACTATGGCTACACCTTC. It codes for CASSVGTGGNYGYTF.

The count of this clone is one. The chain combines TRBV19 with TRBJ2-3, with D unclear. With 7 bases removed from V and 8 bases from J, the gap between germline ends came to 16 bases. This CDR3 is 13 amino acids long. CDR1 and CDR2 from the germline V gene are LNHDA and SQIVND (reference sequence). The CDR3 DNA follows: TGTGCCAGTAAAGGTGCGGATGTCATTACGCAGTATTTT. Amino acid sequence: CASKGADVITQYF.

This CDR3 is CASSWGGETQYF. CDR3 coding DNA: TGTGCCAGCAGCTGGGGGGGAGAGACCCAGTACTTC. The rearrangement links TRBV7-9 to TRBJ2-5; 7 bases match TRBD2. V lost 4 bases and J lost 4; bases outside the gene matches: 0. The germline CDR1 and CDR2 sequences are SEHNR and FQNEAQ (reference sequence). The CDR3 covers 12 residues.

The chain has TRBV5-1 and TRBJ2-2, with TRBD2 identical over 7 bases. With 1 base clipped from V and 6 bases from J, the junction kept 3 bases outside the gene matches. Germline assignment: CDR1 SGHRS and CDR2 YFSETQ. The CDR3 has 14 residues. The DNA of the CDR3 is TGCGCCAGCAGCTTGAGCGGGGAGCCCGGGGAGCTGTTTTTT. It translates to CASSLSGEPGELFF.

V and J are TRBV7-3 and TRBJ2-7, with 7 nucleotides matching TRBD2. Germline lookup yields CDR1 SGHTA and CDR2 FQGTGA. CDR3 length: 15 residues. V was pared by 3 bases and J by 0 bases, with 5 bases of the junction left unmatched. The CDR3 region has the DNA TGTGCCAGCAGCTTTTCGTCTAGCGGCTCCTACGAGCAGTACTTC. Its protein product is CASSFSSSGSYEQYF.

This sequence joins TRBV5-5 and TRBJ2-1, with a tentative D call TRBD2 (5 bases). V dropped 1 base and J dropped 12 bases, with 17 bases sitting between them. CDR1 is SGHKS, CDR2 YYEKEE, per germline (reference sequence). The CDR3 has 14 residues. The DNA for the CDR3 is TGTGCCAGCAGCTTGACGATCCCAAACCGGGGGCAGTTCTTC. It translates to CASSLTIPNRGQFF.

The chain recombines TRBV6-1 with TRBJ2-1, with 8 bases lining up with TRBD2. CDR1 is MNHNS and CDR2 is SASEGT in the germline V gene. The J segment lost 3 bases and the V segment lost 4 bases, leaving 8 bases of the junction unmatched. The CDR3 runs to 16 residues. The CDR3: CASSVRLAGRYNEQFF. The CDR3 nucleotides are TGTGCCAGCAGTGTTAGGTTAGCGGGACGCTACAATGAGCAGTTCTTC.